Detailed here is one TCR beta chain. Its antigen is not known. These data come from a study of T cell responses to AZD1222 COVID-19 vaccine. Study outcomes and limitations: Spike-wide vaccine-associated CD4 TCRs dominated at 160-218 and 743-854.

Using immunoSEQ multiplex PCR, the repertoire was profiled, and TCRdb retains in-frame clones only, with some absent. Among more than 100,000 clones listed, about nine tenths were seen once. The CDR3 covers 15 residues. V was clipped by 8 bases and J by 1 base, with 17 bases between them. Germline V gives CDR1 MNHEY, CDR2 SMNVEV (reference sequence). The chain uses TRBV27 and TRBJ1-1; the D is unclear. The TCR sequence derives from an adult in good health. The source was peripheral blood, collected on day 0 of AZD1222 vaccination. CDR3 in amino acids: CASRTVYGKNTEAFF. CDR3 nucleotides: TGTGCCAGCCGGACCGTTTACGGGAAGAACACTGAAGCTTTCTTT.